This T cell receptor beta chain was sequenced in a study of a mutant IDH1 vaccine in newly diagnosed glioma. As for the study in general: There were 62.5% males and approximately 38% females among treated patients, whose mean age was about 40 years. Prior therapy was radiotherapy, temozolomide, or both; most received both.

CDR3 length: 13 amino acids. CDR1 and CDR2 from the germline V gene are MNHNS and SASEGT. The ends were cut back, 6 bases at V and 3 bases at J, with 9 bases in the middle. Sequencing used immunoSEQ multiplex PCR; TCRdb keeps in-frame clones, though not all of them. The repertoire holds 75,000 to 80,000 clones, with 85% as singletons. A word on this clone: What it recognizes is unknown.

Indicated time point: week 23, last vaccination. It was 300 ug of mutant IDH1 20-mer peptide that made up each vaccine dose, given with topical imiquimod. The receptor was isolated from a woman between 45 and 65 years old with glioma. This chain joins TRBV6-1 and TRBJ2-1, with D perhaps TRBD1 (6 bases). The sequences come from PBMCs, collected from a glioma patient whose treatment included an IDH1 peptide vaccine. The CDR3 here is CASRMDSYNEQFF. CDR3 nucleotides: TGTGCCAGCAGGATGGACAGCTACAATGAGCAGTTCTTC.